Shown below are 4 T cell receptor beta chains from a single sample sequenced in a study of blood T cells in healthy people across ages. A sample-barcoded 5' primer and a J-beta primer mix were used in a second PCR of roughly 6 to 12 cycles. TCRdb re-called the 5' RACE reads with MiXCR, one entry per CDR3 protein. Here the sample spans about 640,000 distinct CDR3 sequences, about 30% being singletons. Sequenced input: blood. These TCRs come from a woman older than 75 in good health.

This clonotype was seen only a few times. This clone may be a read error of a much larger clone one base away. The chain links TRBV29-1 to TRBJ2-1, with D perhaps TRBD1 or TRBD2 (5 bases each). The CDR3 runs to 13 residues. The V end was cut by 2 bases, the J end by 13 bases, with 18 bases between. Germline values: CDR1 SQVTM, CDR2 ANQGSEA. The CDR3 DNA is TGCAGCGTTGAATCGGGGCTCGAGGAGACCCAGTTCTTC. This gives the protein CSVESGLEETQFF.

The rearrangement joins TRBV12-5 to TRBJ2-6; the match to TRBD1 covers 10 bases. The length of the CDR3 is 16 residues. The junction had 4 bases not matched to a gene; V was cut back by 5 bases and J by 3 bases. Looked up from germline, CDR1 is LGHNT and CDR2 is FRNRAP. This chain's CDR3 is CASGTGQGFGANVLTF. CDR3 sequence (DNA): TGTGCTAGTGGTACGGGACAGGGGTTTGGGGCCAACGTCCTGACTTTC.

This clonotype was found a few times. This chain connects TRBV14 to TRBJ1-1; no clear D gene. Germline CDR1 and CDR2: SGHDN and FVKESK. V lost 4 bases to trimming and J lost 2 bases, with 11 bases between them. The CDR3 is made up of 14 amino acids. The DNA of the CDR3 is TGTGCCAGCAGCCTGAAAACACAAAACACTGAAGCTTTCTTT. Protein sequence: CASSLKTQNTEAFF.

On this clonotype itself: Just one base apart from a much larger clone, this may be a read error. This sequence joins TRBV2 and TRBJ2-3, with a possible D match to TRBD1 (6 bases). Trimming stripped 7 bases from V and 2 bases from J, with 16 bases between. Germline loops: CDR1 SNHLY, CDR2 FYNNEI. The CDR3 extends over 15 amino acids. The CDR3: CASNPGQVYTDTQYF. DNA of the CDR3: TGTGCCAGCAATCCGGGACAAGTCTACACAGATACGCAGTATTTT.